This T cell receptor beta chain was retrieved from a study of shared clonotypes between healthy human individuals. Overall study findings and caveats: Clonotype sharing levels among donors were expected to vary with sequencing depth.

The V and J ends lost 0 bases and 4 bases, in that order; junction bases with no gene match: 5. The CDR3 spans 16 residues. Germline CDR1 MNHNS, CDR2 SASEGT. This clone has only one observation. The antigen remains undetermined. The donors, healthy adults who were HIV-negative, had experienced no recent acute infections or vaccinations. At deep level, the assay was performed. This table comes from immunoSEQ multiplex PCR, and its TCRdb copy is limited to in-frame clones, with some not included. The sample gives approximately 460,000 clones, 70% to 80% of which show up once; about 12% is in the top ten.

The chain recombines TRBV6-1 with TRBJ2-2; 7 bases are a match to TRBD1. The TCR comes from a woman between 35 and 50 years old in good health. Some clones in this sample may be carry-over from other donors' samples. The sequenced sample was PBMCs. The CDR3 sequence is CASSEASAGGTGELFF. The CDR3 DNA sequence: TGTGCCAGCAGTGAAGCTTCGGCAGGGGGCACCGGGGAGCTGTTTTTT.